Below are 14 T cell receptor beta chains sequenced from a single sample in a study of cytomegalovirus exposure and HLA in healthy donors. The PCR made use of 60 Vbeta and 13 Jbeta primers. TCRdb's copy holds only in-frame clones and misses some; the assay was immunoSEQ multiplex PCR. This sample has roughly 120,000 clones, with approximately 76% found just once. The sequenced material came from PBMCs. These receptors were obtained from a man aged 50-59 years in good health and CMV-seropositive.

The chain has TRBV7-2 and TRBJ1-2, with D perhaps TRBD1 (5 bases). The CDR3 totals 13 residues. V lost 6 bases and J lost 2, with 10 bases in between. The germline V gene encodes CDR1 SGHTA and CDR2 FQGNSA. In DNA, the CDR3 is TGTGCCAGCAGGCCCCCAGGGAACTATGGCTACACCTTC. This translates into CASRPPGNYGYTF. The full variable domain, in which reference TRBV7-2 and TRBJ1-2 provide the parts outside the CDR3, is GAGVSQSPSNKVTEKGKDVELRCDPISGHTALYWYRQSLGQGLEFLIYFQGNSAPDKSGLPSDRFSAERTGGSVSTLTIQRTQQEDSAVYLCASRPPGNYGYTFGSGTRLTVV.

The chain has TRBV4-1 and TRBJ2-7; 10 nucleotides agree with TRBD1. This CDR3 comprises 14 residues. CDR1 is MGHRA and CDR2 is YSYEKL in the germline V gene. V gave up 8 bases and J gave up 2 bases; unmatched junction bases: 6. CDR3 coding DNA: TGCGCCAGCTCACCGGGACAGGGGACCTACGAGCAGTACTTC. Translated: CASSPGQGTYEQYF.

The sample holds one count of this clone. The chain joins TRBV7-9 to TRBJ2-1; 9 bases agree with TRBD2. Germline V CDR1 and CDR2: SEHNR, FQNEAQ (reference sequence). V dropped 4 bases and J dropped 4; count of bases not matched to a gene: 8. This CDR3 spans 16 amino acids. The CDR3 region has the DNA TGTGCCAGCAGCTCCCCAGAGCGGGGGGCTTACAATGAGCAGTTCTTC. Encoded protein: CASSSPERGAYNEQFF.

This clone was picked up one time. J is TRBJ1-1 and V is TRBV7-9; TRBD1 matches 9 bases. The CDR3 is made up of 14 amino acids. The germline gives CDR1 SEHNR, CDR2 FQNEAQ (reference sequence). V lost 4 bases, J lost 4 bases, and 4 bases stayed unmatched. The CDR3 spells CASSSRDRATEAFF. The CDR3 bases are TGTGCCAGCAGCTCCCGGGACAGGGCCACTGAAGCTTTCTTT.

V and J are TRBV5-6 and TRBJ2-3, with 8 bases identical to TRBD1. CDR1 is SGHDT, CDR2 YYEEEE, per germline. The CDR3 sequence is 16 residues long. V lost 4 bases and J lost 1; bases outside the gene matches: 8. The CDR3 spells CASSPHPTGGTDTQYF. As DNA, the CDR3 is TGTGCCAGCAGCCCCCACCCGACAGGGGGCACAGATACGCAGTATTTT.

The gene calls are TRBV2 and TRBJ2-5; 7 bases are a match to TRBD1. CDR1 SNHLY and CDR2 FYNNEI come from the germline V gene. V lost 8 bases and J lost 5; bases outside the gene matches: 8. The CDR3 length is 13 residues. CDR3 residues: CASEQGTWETQYF. The CDR3 nucleotides are TGTGCCAGCGAACAGGGGACATGGGAGACCCAGTACTTC.

The chain couples TRBV5-1 to TRBJ1-1; weak D call: TRBD1 (5 bases). The CDR3 spans 15 residues. Germline lookup yields CDR1 SGHRS and CDR2 YFSETQ. V lost 7 bases to trimming and J lost 0 bases, with 16 bases between them. The CDR3 DNA reads TGCGCCAGCGTACTGTGGGACTTGATGAACACTGAAGCTTTCTTT. This translates into CASVLWDLMNTEAFF. Looking up the rest from reference TRBV5-1 and TRBJ1-1 gives the full variable domain: KAGVTQTPRYLIKTRGQQVTLSCSPISGHRSVSWYQQTPGQGLQFLFEYFSETQRNKGNFPGRFSGRQFSNSRSEMNVSTLELGDSALYLCASVLWDLMNTEAFFGQGTRLTVV.

The rearrangement uses TRBV11-3 and TRBJ2-1; 15 bases line up with TRBD2. V shed 7 bases and J 2 bases; nucleotides not matched to a gene: 12. Germline V gene sequence: CDR1 SGHNT, CDR2 YENEEA. The CDR3 loop spans 19 amino acids. The CDR3 spells CASTSRGTSGGRAYNEQFF. In nucleotides, the CDR3 is TGTGCCAGCACCTCCCGGGGGACTAGCGGGGGGAGGGCCTACAATGAGCAGTTCTTC.

This sequence joins TRBV4-3 and TRBJ1-3; D not certain. From germline, CDR1 is LGHNA and CDR2 YSLEER. V gave up 2 bases and J gave up 0 bases, with 14 bases separating them. This CDR3 is built from 17 residues. The CDR3: CASSQSLYWSSGNTIYF. The CDR3 DNA reads TGCGCCAGCAGCCAATCCTTATACTGGAGCTCTGGAAACACCATATATTTT.

The genes are TRBV10-3 and TRBJ2-7; no clear D. The length of the CDR3 is 16 residues. V gave up 0 bases and J gave up 0 bases, with 12 bases separating them. Germline CDR1 reads ENHRY; CDR2 reads SYGVKD. CDR3 region: CAISESRLRSSYEQYF. The CDR3 nucleotides are TGTGCCATCAGTGAGTCGCGGCTTCGCAGCTCCTACGAGCAGTACTTC.

Written as DNA, the CDR3 is TGCGCCAGTGCAATAAACTCGGGCACAGATACGCAGTATTTT. Translation gives CASAINSGTDTQYF. The chain employs TRBV5-1 and TRBJ2-3, with unresolved D. V was cut by 8 bases and J by 1 base, with 14 bases left in between. Looked up from germline, CDR1 is SGHRS and CDR2 is YFSETQ. The CDR3 is 14 amino acids.

Only a few counts were recorded for this clone. The chain carries TRBV6-6 and TRBJ2-1, with unresolved D. Trimming cost V 3 bases and J 5 bases, with 5 bases left between them. Germline V lookup: CDR1 MNHNY, CDR2 SVGAGI (reference sequence). The CDR3 sequence is 12 residues long. Here the CDR3 DNA reads TGTGCCAGCAGTTATAACAACAATGAGCAGTTCTTC. Protein product: CASSYNNNEQFF.

The chain employs TRBV18 and TRBJ2-1; 7 nucleotides agree with TRBD1. CDR1 and CDR2 from the germline V gene are KGHSH and LQKENI. Trimming cost V 3 bases and J 4 bases; bases outside gene matches: 9. This CDR3 is 16 amino acids long. CDR3 region: CASSPSRDSLYNEQFF. The CDR3 nucleotides are TGTGCCAGCTCACCCTCCCGGGACAGCCTTTACAATGAGCAGTTCTTC. Complete variable domain (other parts from reference TRBV18 and TRBJ2-1): NAGVMQNPRHLVRRRGQEARLRCSPMKGHSHVYWYRQLPEEGLKFMVYLQKENIIDESGMPKERFSAEFPKEGPSILRIQQVVRGDSAAYFCASSPSRDSLYNEQFFGPGTRLTVL.

The chain combines TRBV7-8 with TRBJ1-1; D is possibly TRBD1 (6 bases). Trimming took off 7 bases at V and 4 bases at J, with 22 bases between the two ends. CDR3 length: 16 amino acids. Germline CDR1 reads SGHVS; CDR2 reads FQNEAQ. In nucleotides, the CDR3 is TGTGCCAGCAAAACTGGGGGCGGCGAAAGGGGCACTGAAGCTTTCTTT. This sequence encodes CASKTGGGERGTEAFF.